This entry concerns a single T cell receptor beta chain. Its matching antigen is unknown. These data originate in a study of cytomegalovirus exposure and HLA in healthy donors. General study points: Some 150 TCR beta chains were listed as cytomegalovirus-associated. In a later analysis, TCR beta V- and J-gene trimming was associated with a missense DCLRE1C variant. It was taken for granted in presence/absence analyses that sequencing depth across donors was roughly uniform.

Trimming removed 5 bases at V and 0 bases at J, with 7 bases between. Germline-derived CDR1 and CDR2 are MGHRA and YSYEKL. The length of the CDR3 is 13 residues. The PCR used 60 Vbeta and 13 Jbeta primers. Authors' data handling: Per a later analysis, the number of unique TCR beta chains was about 80 million, of which 9 million to 14 million were shared. Repertoires were generated with immunoSEQ multiplex PCR, while TCRdb's copy carries only in-frame clones and drops some. From that table come the V and J calls and clone size; the DNA was used to work out D and trimming. Of 220,000 or so clones listed, about 72% are singletons.

This clonotype was sampled from a male donor in good health and CMV-seronegative. The V call is TRBV4-1, the J call TRBJ1-1, with D tentatively TRBD1 (5 bases). The sample was PBMCs. This CDR3 reads CASSGHLNTEAFF. The DNA of the CDR3 is TGCGCCAGCAGCGGACATTTGAACACTGAAGCTTTCTTT.